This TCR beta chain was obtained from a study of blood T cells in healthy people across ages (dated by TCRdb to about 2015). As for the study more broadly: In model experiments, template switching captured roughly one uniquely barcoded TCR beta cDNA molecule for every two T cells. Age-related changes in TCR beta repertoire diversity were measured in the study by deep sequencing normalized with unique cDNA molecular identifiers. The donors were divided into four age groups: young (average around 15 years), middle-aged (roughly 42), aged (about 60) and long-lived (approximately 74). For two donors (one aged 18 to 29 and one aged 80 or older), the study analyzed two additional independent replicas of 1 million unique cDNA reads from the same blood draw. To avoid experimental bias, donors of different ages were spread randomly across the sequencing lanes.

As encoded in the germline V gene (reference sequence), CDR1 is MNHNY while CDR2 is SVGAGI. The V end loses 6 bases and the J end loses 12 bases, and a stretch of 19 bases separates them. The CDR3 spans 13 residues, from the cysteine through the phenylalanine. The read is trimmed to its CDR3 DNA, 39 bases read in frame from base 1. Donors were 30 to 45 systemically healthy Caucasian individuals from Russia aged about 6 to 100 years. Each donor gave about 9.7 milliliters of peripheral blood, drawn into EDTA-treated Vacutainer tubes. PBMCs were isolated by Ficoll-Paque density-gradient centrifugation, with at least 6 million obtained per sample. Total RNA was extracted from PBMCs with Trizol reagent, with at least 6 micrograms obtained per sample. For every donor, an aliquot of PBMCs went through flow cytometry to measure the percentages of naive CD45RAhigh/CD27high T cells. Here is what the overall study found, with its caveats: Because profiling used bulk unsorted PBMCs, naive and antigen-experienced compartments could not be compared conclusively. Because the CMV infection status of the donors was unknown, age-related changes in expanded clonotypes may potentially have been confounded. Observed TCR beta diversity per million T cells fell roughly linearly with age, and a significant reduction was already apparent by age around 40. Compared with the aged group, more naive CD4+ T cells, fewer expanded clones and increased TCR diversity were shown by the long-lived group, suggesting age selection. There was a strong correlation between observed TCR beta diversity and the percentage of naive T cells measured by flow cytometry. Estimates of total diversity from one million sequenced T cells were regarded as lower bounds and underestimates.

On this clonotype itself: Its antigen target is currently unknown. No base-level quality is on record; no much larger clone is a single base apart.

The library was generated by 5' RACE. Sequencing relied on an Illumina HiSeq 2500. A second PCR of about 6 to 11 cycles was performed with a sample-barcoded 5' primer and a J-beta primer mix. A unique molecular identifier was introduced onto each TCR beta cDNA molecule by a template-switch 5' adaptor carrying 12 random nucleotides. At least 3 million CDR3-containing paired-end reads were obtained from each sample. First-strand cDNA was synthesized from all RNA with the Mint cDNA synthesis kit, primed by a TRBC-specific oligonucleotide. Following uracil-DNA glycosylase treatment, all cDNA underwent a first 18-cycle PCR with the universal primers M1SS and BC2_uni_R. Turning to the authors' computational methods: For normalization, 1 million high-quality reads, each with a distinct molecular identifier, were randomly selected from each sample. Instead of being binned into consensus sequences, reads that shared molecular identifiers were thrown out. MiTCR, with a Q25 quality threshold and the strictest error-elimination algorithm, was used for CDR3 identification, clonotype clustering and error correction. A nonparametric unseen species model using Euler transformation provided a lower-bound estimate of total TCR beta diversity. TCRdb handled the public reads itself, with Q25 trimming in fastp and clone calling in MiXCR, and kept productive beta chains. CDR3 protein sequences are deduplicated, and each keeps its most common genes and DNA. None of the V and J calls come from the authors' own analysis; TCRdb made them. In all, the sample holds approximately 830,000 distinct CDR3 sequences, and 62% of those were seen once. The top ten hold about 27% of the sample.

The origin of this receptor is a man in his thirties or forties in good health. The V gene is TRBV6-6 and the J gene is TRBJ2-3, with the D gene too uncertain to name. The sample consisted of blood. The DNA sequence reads TGTGCCAGCAGGGCAGACCGGGCCCTCCTTCAGTATTTT. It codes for CASRADRALLQYF.